This TCR beta chain was identified during a study of OX40 agonist ivuxolimab in advanced cancers. Across the study: Cancers in dose escalation were hepatocellular, melanoma, renal cell and head and neck. A male proportion of over 70% was recorded, with mean age approximately 57 years and range roughly 23 to 90.

Sequencing used immunoSEQ multiplex PCR; TCRdb keeps in-frame clones, though not all of them. The table lists over 70,000 clones, roughly 93% of them singletons, with approximately 0.3% in the top ten. The receptor was derived from an adult with an advanced solid tumor such as melanoma, head and neck, liver or kidney cancer. The sample was CD4+ or CD8+ T cells sorted from blood, taken in a trial of the OX40 agonist ivuxolimab.

CDR3 amino acids: CASSPQGLAGGPYEQYF. In DNA form, the CDR3 reads TGTGCCAGCAGCCCGCAGGGACTAGCGGGAGGGCCCTACGAGCAGTACTTC. The V gene is TRBV7-2, the J gene TRBJ2-7; the match to TRBD2 covers 16 bases. V was pared by 5 bases and J by 2 bases, with 6 bases of the junction left unmatched. Germline loops: CDR1 SGHTA, CDR2 FQGNSA. This CDR3 has 17 amino acids. Full variable domain (missing parts from reference TRBV7-2 and TRBJ2-7): GAGVSQSPSNKVTEKGKDVELRCDPISGHTALYWYRQSLGQGLEFLIYFQGNSAPDKSGLPSDRFSAERTGGSVSTLTIQRTQQEDSAVYLCASSPQGLAGGPYEQYFGPGTRLTVT.